This T cell receptor (beta chain) was profiled in a study of cytomegalovirus exposure and HLA in healthy donors (dated by TCRdb to the late 2010s). In the study overall: An earlier analysis of fewer than 750 of the donors reported 250 to 300 Gb of sequence data and around 100 million unique TCR beta sequences obtained from approximately 180 million T cells. An early release covering just under 650 HLA-typed donors comprised 300 to 350 gigabases of sequencing data and some 79 million unique TCR sequences. Of the 398 genotyped donors, approximately 81% were placed in the genetic ancestry cluster associated with self-reported Caucasian donors. The study aimed to test whether signatures of past pathogen exposure could be identified by cataloging public T cell receptors. Using immunosequencing, the study profiled T cell repertoires from 500 to 800 subjects and related those repertoires to cytomegalovirus serostatus. Along with the roughly 700-subject first cohort, a separate validation cohort of more than 90 different subjects was used. High-throughput TCR immunosequencing, statistical association of individual TCRs with disease status, and machine learning were combined to predict cytomegalovirus infection status. To study patterns of TCR occurrence, a later analysis re-analyzed previously published TCR beta repertoires from 600 to 750 donors and added high-resolution HLA genotyping. Rather than using new phenotypic data, the later analysis identified candidate immune exposures from TCR beta sequences and from how often those sequences occurred across donors. An earlier analysis of around 580 of the donors used high-throughput TCR beta sequencing to judge whether each TCR beta V gene segment behaved as functional or pseudogenic. Donor age, sex, ethnicity and CMV serostatus were collected together with the repertoire data. A later genetic analysis used genome-wide SNP genotypes for 398 of the 666 donors, treating that subset as a discovery cohort. Every repertoire in the discovery cohort had been generated on one and the same sequencing platform. HLA typing covered class I and class II loci at four-digit resolution. Typing coverage varied by locus: roughly 620-640 donors for A, B, C, DRB1 and DQB1; approximately 560 for DQA1; nearly 610 for DPA1; 400 to 480 for DPB1. Four to six DR-DQ haplotypes were handled as single units for association and clustering, since linkage in the cohort was strong. Among several hundred genotyped donors of the cohort, an average of around 250,000 unique TCR beta nucleotide sequences was sequenced per donor, of which about 19% were non-productive. The paper's findings and limits, for the study overall: A later genetic analysis associated a missense DCLRE1C variant with V-gene and J-gene trimming of TCR beta chains, and an independent cohort replicated the association. The only immune exposure information available for the cohort was CMV serostatus. A further reported finding was that TCR beta sequences accurately predicted the HLA-A and HLA-B alleles for most subjects in the first cohort. Because HLA typing was missing for some donors at each locus, association tests included only the typed subset. A total of 164 TCR beta chains were listed by the study as associated with cytomegalovirus. According to a later genetic analysis, donors in an Asian-associated ancestry cluster had fewer N-insertions in productive TCRs than the approximately 670-donor mean. In a later analysis, HLA-associated TCR beta chains showed more clonal expansion and lower generation probabilities than non-associated chains that were equally common. Only TCR beta chains were sequenced in this cohort, and the absence of alpha or paired-chain data limited detectable features. In both the original and validation cohorts, the classifier was reported to diagnose cytomegalovirus status with high specificity and sensitivity. In vitro tests confirmed that three of the cytomegalovirus-associated TCR beta chains recognize cytomegalovirus antigens. Strong co-occurrence of HLA alleles, especially DR and DQ, made assigning TCR associations to individual alleles difficult. According to a later analysis, TCR association rates differed among HLA loci, with DRB1 alleles showing the most associated TCRs and HLA-C alleles showing the fewest. In an earlier analysis of more than 450 of the donors, most TCR beta V segments were observed in productive rearrangements about 90% or about 30% of the time, broadly matching IMGT annotations. Most TCR sequences were observed very rarely across donors, whereas some public TCRs were present in many individuals. Linkage disequilibrium might explain the correlated functional status among segregating V segments, but an unknown experimental factor could not be excluded. Because counts were too low, roughly 18 rarely observed V segments, including chromosome 9 orphons, were left out of the earlier analysis of about 620 of the donors. The authors suggested that the approach could potentially be extended to other disease states and immunological phenotypes. In a later analysis, several top co-occurrence clusters were reported to appear linked to parvovirus B19, influenza, CMV and Epstein-Barr virus. The 87-base-pair reads could not distinguish some IMGT-functional V segments, including TRBV6-2 and TRBV6-3, so those segments were excluded. At a false discovery rate of 0.05, a later analysis linked 16,951 TCR beta sequences to specific HLA alleles. Presence/absence analyses assumed roughly uniform sequencing depth across donors, an assumption that may not hold. In a later analysis, most CMV-associated TCR beta chains were found to appear HLA-restricted, with HLA associations seemingly driven largely by CMV exposure. A group of highly shared sequence variants was considered likely to be a technical artifact of the sequencing pipeline.

Points on this clone: This receptor's antigen is unknown. The record has no base qualities; no much larger clone is one base away.

In total, roughly 670 healthy bone marrow donors made up the cohort. At the time of sampling, every cohort member was nominally healthy, though immune exposures that went unrecorded were likely present. The donor was CMV seronegative and belonged to the group of 350 or so seronegative cohort members. Each donor provided a peripheral blood sample, and peripheral blood mononuclear cells were used for TCR beta sequencing. Genomic DNA was extracted from the blood cell samples with the Qiagen DNeasy Blood Extraction Kit. The germline V gene sets CDR1 to WSHSY and CDR2 to SAAADI. V sheds 8 bases and J sheds 2 bases, leaving 15 bases between their ends. From the cysteine up to the phenylalanine, the CDR3 has a length of 14 residues. Only CDR3 DNA remains: 42 bases, in frame from the first base. Library preparation used the immunoSEQ multiplex PCR assay. The multiplex PCR relied on a mix of 60 forward primers for TCR Vbeta segments and 13 reverse primers for TCR Jbeta segments. The CDR3 region of rearranged TCR beta genes was amplified from genomic DNA by a multiplex PCR assay. Amplified TCR beta libraries were sequenced as 87-base-pair reads on the Illumina HiSeq System. The original pipeline was this. In a later analysis, around 80 million unique TCR beta chains were counted across the 650 to 700 repertoires, and around 10 million of these chains were shared by at least two donors. Raw reads were error-corrected and collapsed into unique sequences by a nearest-neighbor algorithm in which closely related sequences were merged to remove PCR and sequencing errors. Alignment of CDR3 sequences to IMGT reference sequences was used to assign V, D and J gene segments. For a sequence to be retained, a match of at least six nucleotides to both a V gene segment and a J gene segment was required. Rearrangements were called productive when the CDR3 lacked stop codons and stayed in frame with V and J; all others were non-productive. CDR3 was defined according to IMGT convention as the region running from the second conserved V-encoded cysteine to the conserved J-encoded phenylalanine. The earlier analysis of a few hundred of the donors excluded sequences that lacked an unambiguous match to a single V gene segment. In an earlier analysis of a few hundred of the donors, a V segment was called functional when productive rearrangements were above 56.7%, and segregating when the standard deviation between donors exceeded 5%. A statistical classification framework was built for diagnosing cytomegalovirus status from the catalog of TCR beta chain sequences. A later analysis assigned V and J genes by comparing TCR nucleotide sequences with IMGT/GENE-DB human TR gene sequences. Using the TCRdist pipeline, a later analysis assigned CDR3 sequences along with most-parsimonious VDJ recombination scenarios. In a later analysis, each TCR beta chain was defined by its CDR3 amino acid sequence together with its V-gene family, and reads without a unique V-gene family were excluded. As a way to deal with suspected cross-contamination and a sequencing artifact, a later analysis dropped 500 to 700 nucleotide sequences that were highly shared and had low generation probability. In a later analysis, a clonal expansion index for each public chain was calculated from normalized within-repertoire ranks of inferred template counts. In a later analysis, generation probabilities were computed using a VDJ recombination model fitted to out-of-frame rearrangements, and the results were checked against IGoR. A later analysis scored TCR-TCR, TCR-HLA and TCR-CMV co-occurrence with hypergeometric tests, applying a repertoire-size bias correction to TCR pairs. To estimate false discovery rates, a later analysis permuted the HLA or CMV assignments 20 times. In a later analysis, co-occurring TCRs were grouped using DBSCAN, and TCRdist sequence similarity was added for clustering within HLA-allele-positive subsets. Repertoires with fewer than 30,000 or more than 120,000 public chains were left out of co-occurrence clustering, as were about five repertoires with anomalous nucleotide sharing. TCRdb limited this immuneACCESS table to in-frame rearrangements with V and J called. A share of clones is missing; checked studies link under half to unresolved V genes, and the rest is unexplained. V, J and clone size were drawn from that table, and D and trimming were deduced from the DNA. A total of about 140,000 clones appear in this sample, around four fifths of them only once. The leading ten clones occupy approximately 2.3% of the sample.

Input material: PBMCs. This receptor was taken from a man aged 25-45 years in good health and CMV-seronegative. The rearranged segments are TRBV10-2 and TRBJ2-5; no D gene can be assigned with confidence. The nucleotides are TGCGCCAGCGCAACGAAGACAATTCAAGAGACCCAGTACTTC. It translates as CASATKTIQETQYF.